This T cell receptor beta chain was found in a study of identical twins. Unique molecular identifiers were present on the cDNA, and a universal primer site came from template switching. TCRdb re-analysed the 5' RACE reads in MiXCR, keeping a single row per CDR3 protein. Of 400,000 or so distinct CDR3 sequences in the sample, 7% to 9.5% are singletons; the top ten hold around 8.6%. This clonotype occurred a few times. The receptor's source is a woman in her forties or fifties in good health. The sequenced material came from naive T cells sorted from blood.

CDR3 amino acids: CASRTSARQGGETQYF. In DNA, the CDR3 is TGCGCCAGCAGGACCTCGGCGAGACAGGGGGGAGAGACCCAGTACTTC. This chain links TRBV10-1 with TRBJ2-5, with TRBD1 identical over 9 bases. Germline values: CDR1 WNHNN, CDR2 SYGVQD (reference sequence). V shed 6 bases, J shed 4 bases, and the junction held 12 bases outside the gene matches. CDR3 length: 16 amino acids.